The 32 T cell receptor beta chains below come from one sample, sequenced in a study of cytomegalovirus exposure and HLA in healthy donors. Primers for the PCR totalled 60 Vbeta and 13 Jbeta. Data came from immunoSEQ multiplex PCR; TCRdb stores just in-frame clones and leaves some out. This sample has about 110,000 clones, with less than 80% found just once. The sequenced material came from PBMCs. The receptors derive from a woman aged 25 to 39 in good health and CMV-seronegative.

This chain uses TRBV4-1 with TRBJ1-5; D may be TRBD1 (5 bases). Trimming took 3 bases from V and 7 from J, leaving 10 bases between them. The CDR3 is 13 amino acids. From germline, CDR1 is MGHRA and CDR2 YSYEKL. In DNA, the CDR3 is TGCGCCAGCAGCCAGGAGGGGTGGCAGCCCCAGCATTTT. Amino acids: CASSQEGWQPQHF.

This clone was detected only a few times. This chain links TRBV5-1 with TRBJ2-5; 9 nucleotides align to TRBD1. This CDR3 is 15 amino acids long. Looked up from germline, CDR1 is SGHRS and CDR2 is YFSETQ. Germline trimming cut 4 bases from V and 3 bases from J; bases unmatched to any gene: 7. CDR3: CASSNLGTGKETQYF. CDR3 DNA: TGCGCCAGCAGCAACTTAGGGACAGGGAAAGAGACCCAGTACTTC.

This clone was detected only once. V and J are TRBV7-3 and TRBJ1-1; no clear D. The CDR3 loop spans 13 amino acids. V was pared by 2 bases and J by 0 bases, with 4 bases between. Germline V gene lookup returns CDR1 SGHTA and CDR2 FQGTGA. CDR3 loop: CASSLAMNTEAFF. In DNA form, the CDR3 reads TGTGCCAGCAGCTTAGCGATGAACACTGAAGCTTTCTTT. The full variable domain, with the rest looked up from reference TRBV7-3 and TRBJ1-1, is GAGVSQTPSNKVTEKGKYVELRCDPISGHTALYWYRQSLGQGPEFLIYFQGTGAADDSGLPNDRFFAVRPEGSVSTLKIQRTERGDSAVYLCASSLAMNTEAFFGQGTRLTVV.

V usage is TRBV27 and J usage is TRBJ1-1; 11 bases line up with TRBD1. The CDR3 extends over 15 amino acids. J was trimmed by 5 bases and V by 2 bases; bases with no gene match: 4. The germline CDR1 and CDR2 sequences are MNHEY and SMNVEV (reference sequence). In DNA, the CDR3 is TGTGCCAGCAGTTTAAGTGGGGACAGGGGGACTGAAGCTTTCTTT. This codes for CASSLSGDRGTEAFF.

This clone was observed a few times. The rearrangement uses TRBV7-2 and TRBJ2-1; unclear D gene. V was pared by 5 bases and J by 4 bases, with 9 bases between. CDR1 SGHTA and CDR2 FQGNSA come from the germline V gene. The CDR3 loop spans 13 amino acids. The CDR3 coding sequence is TGTGCCAGCAGCCGTAAAGCTTACAATGAGCAGTTCTTC. Its translation: CASSRKAYNEQFF.

This sequence joins TRBV19 and TRBJ2-3, with 9 bases matching TRBD1. This CDR3 is 14 amino acids long. The V gene end was trimmed by 6 bases and the J gene end by 2 bases; junction bases not matched to a gene: 3. Germline lookup yields CDR1 LNHDA and CDR2 SQIVND (reference sequence). CDR3 sequence: CASSPQGATDTQYF. The CDR3, as DNA: TGTGCCAGTAGCCCACAGGGGGCCACAGATACGCAGTATTTT.

The rearrangement links TRBV13 to TRBJ2-7; 9 nucleotides line up with TRBD1. The V segment lost 1 base and the J segment 5 bases; nucleotides outside the gene matches: 9. CDR3 length equals 16 residues. CDR1 is PRHDT, CDR2 FYEKMQ, per germline (reference sequence). CDR3 in DNA: TGTGCCAGCAGCTTAGAAGGGACAGGGACGTTCAACGAGCAGTACTTC. Translation gives CASSLEGTGTFNEQYF.

Turning to this clone: The junction shows a germline mismatch at one end, possibly a read error. This chain joins TRBV20-1 and TRBJ1-2; 7 bases line up with TRBD1. The CDR3 covers 10 residues. CDR1 and CDR2 (germline): DFQATT, SNEGSKA (reference sequence). This CDR3 reads CSARKGAISF. CDR3 DNA sequence: TGCAGTGCTAGAAAGGGGGCTATATCCTTC.

The V and J genes are TRBV30 and TRBJ2-7; 8 nucleotides agree with TRBD1. Germline values: CDR1 GTSNPN, CDR2 SVGIG (reference sequence). The CDR3 spans 15 residues. Losses at the gene ends were 2 bases for V and 5 bases for J; bases not matched to a gene: 11. In DNA, the CDR3 is TGTGCCTGGAGTCGGGCAGGGGGCCTTCTAGACGAGCAGTACTTC. This sequence encodes CAWSRAGGLLDEQYF.

The chain couples TRBV18 to TRBJ1-2; the D is unclear. The CDR3 contains 15 residues. Germline lookup yields CDR1 KGHSH and CDR2 LQKENI. Between the trimmed V and J ends, which lost 3 bases and 2 bases, there was a span of 13 bases. Written as DNA, the CDR3 is TGTGCCAGCTCACCTGGCAGTTCGCCCAACTATGGCTACACCTTC. Translating gives CASSPGSSPNYGYTF.

V is TRBV7-9 and J is TRBJ2-1; the match to TRBD1 covers 9 bases. Germline values: CDR1 SEHNR, CDR2 FQNEAQ (reference sequence). The CDR3 has 14 amino acids. V lost 5 bases and J lost 6; bases outside the gene matches: 5. DNA of the CDR3: TGTGCCAGCAGCAAACAGGGGGCGTCCAATGAGCAGTTCTTC. Translated, it gives CASSKQGASNEQFF.

V gene TRBV6-1 combines with J gene TRBJ2-7; 8 positions agree with TRBD1. CDR1 is MNHNS, CDR2 SASEGT, per germline. The CDR3 length is 16 residues. J lost 4 bases, V lost 3 bases, and 11 bases had no gene match. In nucleotides, the CDR3 is TGTGCCAGCAGTGAGGGAACAGGGGGAGGTAGGTACGAGCAGTACTTC. Its protein product is CASSEGTGGGRYEQYF.

V and J are TRBV5-1 and TRBJ1-3; D may be TRBD1 (5 bases). The CDR3 loop spans 15 amino acids. V was shortened by 4 bases and J by 0 bases, with 11 bases between the two germline ends. CDR1 SGHRS and CDR2 YFSETQ come from the germline V gene. DNA for the CDR3: TGCGCCAGCAGCATGCAGGGAACCTCTGGAAACACCATATATTTT. Translation gives CASSMQGTSGNTIYF.

There are a few counts of this clone. The chain joins TRBV28 to TRBJ1-5; TRBD1 is a possible D gene (5 bases). Germline V CDR1 and CDR2: MDHEN, SYDVKM. V was clipped by 5 bases and J by 7 bases, with 21 bases between them. This CDR3 is 16 amino acids long. The DNA of the CDR3 is TGTGCCAGCAGTCCCGTAAACTCGGCCGGGGGACAGCCCCAGCATTTT. Translation: CASSPVNSAGGQPQHF.

This clone was seen many times. V usage is TRBV28 and J usage is TRBJ1-3; D remains unclear. This CDR3 contains 12 residues. CDR1 MDHEN and CDR2 SYDVKM come from the germline V gene. Trimming cost V 7 bases and J 8 bases, with 12 bases left between them. CDR3 sequence (DNA): TGTGCCAGCACGAGGTACGGAGACACCATATATTTT. The encoded protein is CASTRYGDTIYF. The full variable domain, completed using reference TRBV28 and TRBJ1-3, is DVKVTQSSRYLVKRTGEKVFLECVQDMDHENMFWYRQDPGLGLRLIYFSYDVKMKEKGDIPEGYSVSREKKERFSLILESASTNQTSMYLCASTRYGDTIYFGEGSWLTVV.

The chain couples TRBV9 to TRBJ1-1; D is possibly TRBD1 (5 bases). The V end was cut by 6 bases, the J end by 0 bases, with 9 bases between. Germline values: CDR1 SGDLS, CDR2 YYNGEE. The CDR3 has 13 amino acids. CDR3 amino acids: CASTGLVNTEAFF. CDR3 in DNA: TGTGCCAGCACGGGACTCGTGAACACTGAAGCTTTCTTT.

This chain joins TRBV28 and TRBJ2-1, with D tentatively TRBD2 (6 bases). CDR1 is MDHEN, CDR2 SYDVKM, per germline. This CDR3 region has 13 residues. V was cut by 8 bases and J by 5 bases, with 13 bases left in between. CDR3 sequence: CASRGSGDNEQFF. CDR3 DNA: TGTGCCAGCCGCGGTAGCGGAGACAATGAGCAGTTCTTC.

V usage is TRBV30 and J usage is TRBJ2-7, with D perhaps TRBD2 (5 bases). V gave up 2 bases and J gave up 0 bases, with 11 bases separating them. The CDR3 spans 14 residues. The germline CDR1 and CDR2 sequences are GTSNPN and SVGIG (reference sequence). The CDR3 reads CAWSTGILSYEQYF. CDR3 sequence (DNA): TGTGCCTGGAGTACCGGGATCCTCTCCTACGAGCAGTACTTC. Using reference TRBV30 and TRBJ2-7 for the parts outside the CDR3, the full variable domain is SQTIHQWPATLVQPVGSPLSLECTVEGTSNPNLYWYRQAAGRGLQLLFYSVGIGQISSEVPQNLSASRPQDRQFILSSKKLLLSDSGFYLCAWSTGILSYEQYFGPGTRLTVT.

This clone was counted only a few times. V usage is TRBV27 and J usage is TRBJ1-4, with 8 bases identical to TRBD1. The CDR3 length is 15 residues. With 6 bases clipped from V and 5 bases from J, the junction kept 8 bases outside the gene matches. Germline lookup yields CDR1 MNHEY and CDR2 SMNVEV (reference sequence). The CDR3 nucleotides are TGTGCCAGCAGCAGACAGGGGCTAAGGAATGAAAAACTGTTTTTT. Protein product: CASSRQGLRNEKLFF. Supplemented by reference TRBV27 and TRBJ1-4, the full variable domain reads EAQVTQNPRYLITVTGKKLTVTCSQNMNHEYMSWYRQDPGLGLRQIYYSMNVEVTDKGDVPEGYKVSRKEKRNFPLILESPSPNQTSLYFCASSRQGLRNEKLFFGSGTQLSVL.

This clone was seen only a few times. The V and J genes are TRBV4-1 and TRBJ1-6; TRBD1 agrees at 8 bases. Losses at the gene ends were 4 bases for V and 1 base for J; bases not matched to a gene: 15. Germline V gene lookup returns CDR1 MGHRA and CDR2 YSYEKL. The CDR3 contains 20 residues. The CDR3 reads CASSLIPGGAGRSYNSPLHF. The CDR3 DNA sequence: TGCGCCAGCAGCCTTATACCAGGGGGCGCGGGTAGGTCCTATAATTCACCCCTCCACTTT.

This rearrangement joins TRBV15 to TRBJ2-7, with D possibly being TRBD2 (6 bases). The V gene's germline CDR1 is LNHNV and CDR2 YYDKDF (reference sequence). The CDR3 sequence is 12 residues long. V dropped 4 bases and J dropped 4 bases, with 8 bases sitting between them. CDR3 in amino acids: CATSIGSYEQYF. The DNA for the CDR3 is TGTGCCACCAGCATCGGGAGTTACGAGCAGTACTTC.

This rearrangement joins TRBV9 to TRBJ2-1, with 10 bases that match TRBD2. The CDR3 contains 17 residues. The germline V gene encodes CDR1 SGDLS and CDR2 YYNGEE. V trimming: 0 bases; J trimming: 7 bases; junction bases outside the gene matches: 10. CDR3 region: CASSVARISGRGNEQFF. CDR3 DNA: TGTGCCAGCAGCGTAGCCCGAATAAGCGGGAGGGGGAATGAGCAGTTCTTC.

J is TRBJ2-7 and V is TRBV11-1; D uncertain. CDR1 SGHAT and CDR2 FQDESV come from the germline V gene (reference sequence). Trimming cost V 1 base and J 3 bases, with 13 bases left between them. CDR3 length: 15 amino acids. The CDR3 bases are TGTGCCAGCAGCTTAGGGCAGCGTACCGTCTACGAGCAGTACTTC. It translates to CASSLGQRTVYEQYF.

The V gene is TRBV28, the J gene TRBJ2-3; 11 nucleotides agree with TRBD2. Germline V gene lookup returns CDR1 MDHEN and CDR2 SYDVKM. Trimming cost V 6 bases and J 7 bases; bases outside gene matches: 6. This CDR3 is built from 14 residues. CDR3 in amino acids: CASSSGTSGNTQYF. CDR3 nucleotide sequence: TGTGCCAGCAGCTCCGGGACTAGCGGTAATACGCAGTATTTT.

This chain joins TRBV18 and TRBJ2-1, with a possible D match to TRBD1 (6 bases). The germline CDR1 and CDR2 sequences are KGHSH and LQKENI. The CDR3 covers 17 residues. V dropped 0 bases and J dropped 0 bases, with 12 bases sitting between them. The CDR3 is CASSPPLQGGSYNEQFF. For the CDR3, the DNA is TGTGCCAGCTCACCACCCTTACAGGGTGGCTCCTACAATGAGCAGTTCTTC.

This clone came up a few times. V gene TRBV14 combines with J gene TRBJ2-7; TRBD2 matches at 7 bases. The length of the CDR3 is 14 residues. With V trimmed by 5 bases and J by 5 bases, 9 bases remained unmatched. Per germline, CDR1 SGHDN and CDR2 FVKESK. CDR3 protein: CASSKLGGVHEQYF. In DNA form, the CDR3 reads TGTGCCAGCAGCAAATTGGGGGGGGTCCACGAGCAGTACTTC.

The sample holds a few counts of this clone. V gene TRBV6-5 combines with J gene TRBJ2-6; a weak D match, TRBD1 (5 bases). V was trimmed by 4 bases and J by 2 bases, leaving 9 bases between them. This CDR3 has 15 amino acids. Germline loops: CDR1 MNHEY, CDR2 SVGAGI. CDR3 nucleotides: TGTGCCAGCAGTTCGTCAGGGACTGGGGCCAACGTCCTGACTTTC. This translates into CASSSSGTGANVLTF.

The gene calls are TRBV13 and TRBJ2-7; D is perhaps TRBD2 (7 bases). From germline, CDR1 is PRHDT and CDR2 FYEKMQ (reference sequence). Trimming pared 5 bases from V and 2 bases from J, leaving 16 bases between. There are 15 residues in the CDR3. The CDR3 is CASSLGRGRPYEQYF. The DNA of the CDR3 is TGTGCCAGCAGCCTGGGGCGGGGGCGACCCTACGAGCAGTACTTC.

The chain is built from TRBV2 and TRBJ2-2; 9 bases map to TRBD2. The CDR3 covers 16 residues. The V gene end was trimmed by 1 base and the J gene end by 6 bases; junction bases not matched to a gene: 6. In germline, CDR1 is SNHLY, CDR2 FYNNEI. CDR3 coding DNA: TGTGCCAGCAGTGAAGGACTAGCGGCAGGGGCCGGGGAGCTGTTTTTT. It specifies CASSEGLAAGAGELFF.

Only a few counts were recorded for this clone. The chain employs TRBV15 and TRBJ2-7; possibly TRBD2 for D (6 bases). Trimming took 4 bases from V and 0 from J, leaving 19 bases between them. This CDR3 has 17 residues. The germline V gene has CDR1 LNHNV and CDR2 YYDKDF (reference sequence). This CDR3 is CATSTPRGGKSSYEQYF. In DNA, the CDR3 is TGTGCCACCAGCACCCCTCGGGGCGGGAAGAGCTCCTACGAGCAGTACTTC.

For this clone: The germline gene is not matched at one end of the junction; a read error may be the cause. The chain couples TRBV7-9 to TRBJ2-1; 7 bases map to TRBD1. Germline V CDR1 and CDR2: SEHNR, FQNEAQ (reference sequence). The CDR3 has 16 residues. CDR3 in amino acids: CASSFMTGISDNEQFF. The DNA of the CDR3 is TGTGCCAGCAGCTTCATGACAGGGATCTCCGACAATGAGCAGTTCTTC.

The chain couples TRBV6-5 to TRBJ1-1; TRBD1 is a possible D gene (5 bases). V was clipped by 5 bases and J by 1 base, with 8 bases between them. Germline V lookup: CDR1 MNHEY, CDR2 SVGAGI. The CDR3 spans 13 residues. The CDR3 nucleotides read TGTGCCAGCAGTGCGGGGGGGAACACTGAAGCTTTCTTT. Translation: CASSAGGNTEAFF.